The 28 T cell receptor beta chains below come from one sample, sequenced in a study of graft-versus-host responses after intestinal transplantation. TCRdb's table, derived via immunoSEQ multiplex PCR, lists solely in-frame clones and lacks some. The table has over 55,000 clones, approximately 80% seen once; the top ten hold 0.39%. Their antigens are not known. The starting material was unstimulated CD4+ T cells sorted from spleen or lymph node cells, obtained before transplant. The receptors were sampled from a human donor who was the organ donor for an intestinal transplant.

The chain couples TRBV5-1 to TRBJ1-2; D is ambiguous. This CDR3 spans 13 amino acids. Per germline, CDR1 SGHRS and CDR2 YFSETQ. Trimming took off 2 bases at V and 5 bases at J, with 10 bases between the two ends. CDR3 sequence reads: CASSFGPVYGYTF. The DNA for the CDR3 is TGCGCCAGCAGCTTCGGTCCTGTTTATGGCTACACCTTC. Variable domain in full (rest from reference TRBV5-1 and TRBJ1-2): KAGVTQTPRYLIKTRGQQVTLSCSPISGHRSVSWYQQTPGQGLQFLFEYFSETQRNKGNFPGRFSGRQFSNSRSEMNVSTLELGDSALYLCASSFGPVYGYTFGSGTRLTVV.

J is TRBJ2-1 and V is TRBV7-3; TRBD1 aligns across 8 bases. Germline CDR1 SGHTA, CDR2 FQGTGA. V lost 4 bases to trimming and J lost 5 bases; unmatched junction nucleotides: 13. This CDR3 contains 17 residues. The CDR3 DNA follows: TGTGCCAGCAGCTACTCATCTTCGGGACAGGTAAACAATGAGCAGTTCTTC. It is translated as CASSYSSSGQVNNEQFF.

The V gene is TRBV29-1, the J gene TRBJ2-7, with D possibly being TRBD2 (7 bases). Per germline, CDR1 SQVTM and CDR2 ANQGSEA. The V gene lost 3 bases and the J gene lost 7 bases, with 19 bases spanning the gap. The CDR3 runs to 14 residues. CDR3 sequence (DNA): TGCAGCGTTGAGCCCGAACAGGGAGGGAGTGAGCAGTACGTC. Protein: CSVEPEQGGSEQYV.

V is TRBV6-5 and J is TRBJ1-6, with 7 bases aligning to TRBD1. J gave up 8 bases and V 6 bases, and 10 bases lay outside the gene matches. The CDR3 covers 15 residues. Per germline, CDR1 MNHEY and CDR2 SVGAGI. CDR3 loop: CASRHDRVVDSPLHF. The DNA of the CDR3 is TGTGCCAGCAGGCATGACAGGGTTGTCGATTCACCCCTCCACTTT.

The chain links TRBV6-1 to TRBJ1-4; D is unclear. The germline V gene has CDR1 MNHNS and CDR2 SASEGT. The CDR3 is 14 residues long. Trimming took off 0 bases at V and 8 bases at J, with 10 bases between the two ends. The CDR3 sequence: CASSEAGLGEKLFF. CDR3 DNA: TGTGCCAGCAGTGAAGCGGGCCTGGGCGAAAAACTGTTTTTT.

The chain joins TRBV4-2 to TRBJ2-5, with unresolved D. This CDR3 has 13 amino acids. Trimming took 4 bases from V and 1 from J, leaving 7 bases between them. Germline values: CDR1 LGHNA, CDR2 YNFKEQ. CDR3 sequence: CASSLRLQETQYF. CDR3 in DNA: TGTGCCAGCAGCCTCAGGCTCCAAGAGACCCAGTACTTC.

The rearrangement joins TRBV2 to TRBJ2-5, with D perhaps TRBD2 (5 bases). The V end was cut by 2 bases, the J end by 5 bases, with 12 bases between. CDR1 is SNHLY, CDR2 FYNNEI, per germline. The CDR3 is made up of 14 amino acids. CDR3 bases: TGTGCCAGCAGTGAACATTTTCCGGGGGAGACCCAGTACTTC. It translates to CASSEHFPGETQYF.

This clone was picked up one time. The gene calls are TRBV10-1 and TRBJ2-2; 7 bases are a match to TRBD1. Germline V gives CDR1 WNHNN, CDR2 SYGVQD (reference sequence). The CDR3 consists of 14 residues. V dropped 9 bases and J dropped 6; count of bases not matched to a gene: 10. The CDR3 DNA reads TGCGCCAGTTCCGACAGGGAAGTCGCCGGGGAGCTGTTTTTT. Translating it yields CASSDREVAGELFF.

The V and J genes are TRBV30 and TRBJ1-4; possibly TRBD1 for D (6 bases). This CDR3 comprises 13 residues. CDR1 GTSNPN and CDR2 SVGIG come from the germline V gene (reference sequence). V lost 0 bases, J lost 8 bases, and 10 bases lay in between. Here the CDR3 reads CAWSVQGTEKLFF. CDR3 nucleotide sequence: TGTGCCTGGAGTGTTCAAGGGACAGAAAAACTGTTTTTT. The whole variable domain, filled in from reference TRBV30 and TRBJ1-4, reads SQTIHQWPATLVQPVGSPLSLECTVEGTSNPNLYWYRQAAGRGLQLLFYSVGIGQISSEVPQNLSASRPQDRQFILSSKKLLLSDSGFYLCAWSVQGTEKLFFGSGTQLSVL.

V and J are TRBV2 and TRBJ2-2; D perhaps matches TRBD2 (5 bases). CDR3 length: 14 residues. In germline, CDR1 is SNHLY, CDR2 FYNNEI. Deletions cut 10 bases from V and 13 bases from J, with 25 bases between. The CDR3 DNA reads TGTGCCACCATGGGCCAGAGCGGAACCGGAGGGCTGTTTTTT. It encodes CATMGQSGTGGLFF.

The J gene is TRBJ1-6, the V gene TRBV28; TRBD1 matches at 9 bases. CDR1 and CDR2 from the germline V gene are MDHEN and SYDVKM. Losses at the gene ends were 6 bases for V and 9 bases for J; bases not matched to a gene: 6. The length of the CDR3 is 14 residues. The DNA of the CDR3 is TGTGCCAGCAGGAGGGACAGGGTCGCTTCACCCCTCCACTTT. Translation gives CASRRDRVASPLHF.

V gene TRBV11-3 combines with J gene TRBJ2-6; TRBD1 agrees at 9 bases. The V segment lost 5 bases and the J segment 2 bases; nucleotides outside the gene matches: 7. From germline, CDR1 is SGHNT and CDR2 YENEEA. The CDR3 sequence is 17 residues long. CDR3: CASSNGTGRPGANVLTF. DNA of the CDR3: TGTGCCAGCAGCAATGGGACAGGGCGACCTGGGGCCAACGTCCTGACTTTC.

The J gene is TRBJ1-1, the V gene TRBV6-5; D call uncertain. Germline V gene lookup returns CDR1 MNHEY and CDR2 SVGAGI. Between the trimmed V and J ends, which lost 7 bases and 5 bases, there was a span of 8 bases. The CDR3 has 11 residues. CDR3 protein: CASKWETEAFF. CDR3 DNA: TGTGCCAGCAAGTGGGAGACTGAAGCTTTCTTT.

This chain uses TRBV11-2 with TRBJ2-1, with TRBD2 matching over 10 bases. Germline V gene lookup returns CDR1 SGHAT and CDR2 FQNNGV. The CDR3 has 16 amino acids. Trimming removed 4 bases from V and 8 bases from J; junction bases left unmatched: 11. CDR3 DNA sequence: TGTGCCAGCAGCTACCTAGCGGGGGCCCCTACGGATGAGCAGTTCTTC. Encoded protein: CASSYLAGAPTDEQFF.

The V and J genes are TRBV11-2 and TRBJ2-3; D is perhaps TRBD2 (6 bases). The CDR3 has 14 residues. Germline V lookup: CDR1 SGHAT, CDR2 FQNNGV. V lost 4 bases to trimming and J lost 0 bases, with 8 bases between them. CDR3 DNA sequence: TGTGCCAGCAGCTCAGGGACTAGCACAGATACGCAGTATTTT. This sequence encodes CASSSGTSTDTQYF.

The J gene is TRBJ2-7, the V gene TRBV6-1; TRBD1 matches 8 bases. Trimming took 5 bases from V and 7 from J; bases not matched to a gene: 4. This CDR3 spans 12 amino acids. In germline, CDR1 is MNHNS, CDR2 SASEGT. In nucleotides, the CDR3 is TGTGCCAGCAGTCAGGGGGCTTGGGAGCAGTACGTC. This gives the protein CASSQGAWEQYV.

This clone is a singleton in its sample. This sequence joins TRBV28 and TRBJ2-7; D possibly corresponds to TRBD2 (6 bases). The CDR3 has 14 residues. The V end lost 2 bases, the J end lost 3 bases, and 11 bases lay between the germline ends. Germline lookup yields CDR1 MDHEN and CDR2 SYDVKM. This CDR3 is CASSLRGGNYEQYV. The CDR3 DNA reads TGTGCCAGCAGTTTACGGGGCGGGAACTACGAGCAGTACGTC.

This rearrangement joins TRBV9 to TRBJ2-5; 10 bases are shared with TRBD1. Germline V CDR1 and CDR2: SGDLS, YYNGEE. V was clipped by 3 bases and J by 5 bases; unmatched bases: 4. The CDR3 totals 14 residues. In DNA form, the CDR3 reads TGTGCCAGCAGCGAGACAGGGGGCAAGGAGACCCAGTACTTC. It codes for CASSETGGKETQYF.

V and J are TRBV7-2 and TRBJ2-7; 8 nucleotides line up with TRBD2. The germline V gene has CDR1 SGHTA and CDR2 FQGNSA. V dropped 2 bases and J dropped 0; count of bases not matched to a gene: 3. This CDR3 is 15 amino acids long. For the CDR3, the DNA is TGTGCCAGCAGCTTACGGGGGGGTAGCTCCTACGAGCAGTACGTC. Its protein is CASSLRGGSSYEQYV.

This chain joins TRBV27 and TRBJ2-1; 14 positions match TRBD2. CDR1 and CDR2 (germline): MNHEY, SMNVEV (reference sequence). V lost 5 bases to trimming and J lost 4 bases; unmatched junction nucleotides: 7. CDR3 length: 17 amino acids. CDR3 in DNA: TGTGCCAGCAGTCTCCGACGACTAGCGGGGGGGTACAATGAGCAGTTCTTC. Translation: CASSLRRLAGGYNEQFF.

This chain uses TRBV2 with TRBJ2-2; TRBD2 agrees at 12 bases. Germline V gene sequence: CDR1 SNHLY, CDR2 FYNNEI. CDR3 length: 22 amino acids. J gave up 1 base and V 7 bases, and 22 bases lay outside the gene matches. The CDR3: CASTWGPRGSSGGALNTGELFF. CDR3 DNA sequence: TGTGCCAGCACTTGGGGCCCGCGGGGCTCTAGCGGGGGGGCCTTGAACACCGGGGAGCTGTTTTTT.

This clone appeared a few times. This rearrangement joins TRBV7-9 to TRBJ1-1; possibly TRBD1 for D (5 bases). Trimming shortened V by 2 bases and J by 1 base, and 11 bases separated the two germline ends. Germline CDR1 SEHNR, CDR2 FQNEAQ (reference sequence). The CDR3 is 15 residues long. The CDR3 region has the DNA TGTGCCAGCAGCTTAACGCAGGGCAAGAACACTGAAGCTTTCTTT. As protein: CASSLTQGKNTEAFF.

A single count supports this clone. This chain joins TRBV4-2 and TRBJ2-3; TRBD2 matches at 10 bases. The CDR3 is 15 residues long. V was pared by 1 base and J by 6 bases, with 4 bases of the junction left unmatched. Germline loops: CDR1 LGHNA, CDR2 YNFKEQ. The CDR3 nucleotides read TGTGCCAGCAGCCAAGTGGTACTAGCGGGGGATACGCAGTATTTT. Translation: CASSQVVLAGDTQYF.

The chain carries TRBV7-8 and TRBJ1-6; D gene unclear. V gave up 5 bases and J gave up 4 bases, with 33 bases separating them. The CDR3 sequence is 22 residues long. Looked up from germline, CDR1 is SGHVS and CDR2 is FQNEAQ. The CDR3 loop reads CASSRTPVWERSTSKYNSPLHF. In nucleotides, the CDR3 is TGTGCCAGCAGCCGGACCCCAGTTTGGGAGAGGTCTACATCCAAATATAATTCACCCCTCCACTTT. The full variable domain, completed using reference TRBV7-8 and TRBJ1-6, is GAGVSQSPRYKVAKRGQDVALRCDPISGHVSLFWYQQALGQGPEFLTYFQNEAQLDKSGLPSDRFFAERPEGSVSTLKIQRTQQEDSAVYLCASSRTPVWERSTSKYNSPLHFGNGTRLTVT.

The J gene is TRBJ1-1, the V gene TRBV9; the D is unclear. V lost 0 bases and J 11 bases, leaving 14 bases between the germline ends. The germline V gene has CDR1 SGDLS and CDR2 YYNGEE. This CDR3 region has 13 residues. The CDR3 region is CASSVVAGSKAFF. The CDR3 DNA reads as TGTGCCAGCAGCGTAGTTGCGGGGTCGAAGGCTTTCTTT.

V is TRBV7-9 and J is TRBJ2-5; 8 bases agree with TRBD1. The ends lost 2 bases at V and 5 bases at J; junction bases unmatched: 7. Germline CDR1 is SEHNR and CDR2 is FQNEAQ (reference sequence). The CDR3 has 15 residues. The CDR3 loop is CASSLIQGARETQYF. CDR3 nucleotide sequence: TGTGCCAGCAGCTTAATCCAGGGGGCGCGGGAGACCCAGTACTTC. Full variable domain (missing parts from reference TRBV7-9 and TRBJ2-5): DTGVSQNPRHKITKRGQNVTFRCDPISEHNRLYWYRQTLGQGPEFLTYFQNEAQLEKSRLLSDRFSAERPKGSFSTLEIQRTEQGDSAMYLCASSLIQGARETQYFGPGTRLLVL.

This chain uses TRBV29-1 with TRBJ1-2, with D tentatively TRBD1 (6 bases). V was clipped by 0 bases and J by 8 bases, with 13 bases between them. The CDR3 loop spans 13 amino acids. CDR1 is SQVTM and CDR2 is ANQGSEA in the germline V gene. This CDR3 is CSVEDAGTLGYTF. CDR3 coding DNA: TGCAGCGTTGAAGACGCCGGGACATTGGGCTACACCTTC.

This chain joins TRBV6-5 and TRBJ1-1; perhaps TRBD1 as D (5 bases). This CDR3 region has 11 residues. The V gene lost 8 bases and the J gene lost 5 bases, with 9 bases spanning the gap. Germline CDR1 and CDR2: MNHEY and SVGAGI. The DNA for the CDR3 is TGTGCCAGCGCACGGGGGACTGAAGCTTTCTTT. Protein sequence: CASARGTEAFF.